This TCR beta chain was retrieved from a study of PD-L1 blockade in urothelial cancer. Study overall: At 6 weeks and at 3 weeks (second dose) after treatment start, blood was analyzed.

Profiling relied on immunoSEQ multiplex PCR, and the TCRdb table lists in-frame clones only, not all of them. Of approximately 28,000 clones in the sample, around four fifths were seen once. This CDR3 has 13 amino acids. Trimming pared 5 bases from V and 7 bases from J, leaving 14 bases between. Germline V gene sequence: CDR1 SGHAT, CDR2 FQNNGV. The time point denotes: peripheral blood 6 weeks after treatment start. This material consisted of PBMCs, taken around atezolizumab (anti-PD-L1) treatment. This clonotype was sampled from a man between 65 and 79 years old with urothelial cancer. The chain uses TRBV11-2 and TRBJ1-2; D may be TRBD1 (5 bases). The CDR3 sequence is CASSHTGSRGYTF. Written as DNA, the CDR3 is TGTGCCAGCAGCCACACAGGTTCTCGTGGCTACACCTTC.